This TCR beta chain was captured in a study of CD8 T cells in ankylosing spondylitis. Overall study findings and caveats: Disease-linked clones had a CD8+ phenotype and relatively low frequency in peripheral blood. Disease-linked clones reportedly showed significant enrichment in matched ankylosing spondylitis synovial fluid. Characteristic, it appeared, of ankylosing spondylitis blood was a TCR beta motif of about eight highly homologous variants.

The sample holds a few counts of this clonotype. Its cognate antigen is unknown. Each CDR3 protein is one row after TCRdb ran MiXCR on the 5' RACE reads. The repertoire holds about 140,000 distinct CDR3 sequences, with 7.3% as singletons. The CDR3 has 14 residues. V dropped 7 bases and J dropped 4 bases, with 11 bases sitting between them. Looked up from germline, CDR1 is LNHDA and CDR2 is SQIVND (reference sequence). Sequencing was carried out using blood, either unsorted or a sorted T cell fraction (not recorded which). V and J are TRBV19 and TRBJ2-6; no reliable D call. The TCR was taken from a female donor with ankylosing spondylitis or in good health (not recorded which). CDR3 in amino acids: CASKSGAGANVLTF. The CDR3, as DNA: TGTGCCAGTAAATCTGGAGCAGGGGCCAACGTCCTGACTTTC.